This T cell receptor (beta chain) was documented in a study of beta chain features in type 1 diabetes. The whole isolated RNA underwent reverse transcription, so sequencing captured expressed TCRB transcripts. Using immunoSEQ multiplex PCR, the repertoire was profiled, and TCRdb retains in-frame clones only, with some absent. The repertoire holds around 280,000 clones, with about 15% as singletons. This CDR3 spans 12 amino acids. The germline V gene has CDR1 SGHNT and CDR2 YYREEE (reference sequence). Trimming at V came to 3 bases and at J to 9 bases, leaving 3 bases not matched to a gene. Regarding the study as a whole: Significant though moderate, a shortening of TCRB CDR3s appeared in all four CD4+ subsets of Type 1 diabetes patients. Equally in patients and controls, PCR might preferentially amplify shorter templates. Whether HLA type affects TCRB rearrangement stayed undetermined in the present work.

As for this clone: Its antigen is as yet unknown.

CD4+ naive, central memory, regulatory and stem cell-like memory cells were sorted via CD45RO/CCR7/CD25/CD127/CD95/CD27. Sorted populations all exceeded 95% purity. The rearrangement joins TRBV5-4 to TRBJ2-7; 10 bases align to TRBD2. Sequenced material: naive CD4+ T cells from blood. This sequence was found in a man in his late teens or twenties with type 1 diabetes. In nucleotides, the CDR3 is TGTGCCAGCAGCTCCCTAGCGGGAGCGCAGTACTTC. Translating it yields CASSSLAGAQYF. Full variable domain (remainder filled in from reference TRBV5-4 and TRBJ2-7): ETGVTQSPTHLIKTRGQQVTLRCSSQSGHNTVSWYQQALGQGPQFIFQYYREEENGRGNFPPRFSGLQFPNYSSELNVNALELDDSALYLCASSSLAGAQYFGPGTRLTVT.